What follows describes a single T cell receptor beta chain. Its antigen is currently unknown. This record comes from a study of cytomegalovirus exposure and HLA in healthy donors. The study's findings and limits: The authors confirmed in vitro that three CMV-associated chains were specific for CMV antigens. Indistinguishability led to the exclusion of some V segments, TRBV6-2 and TRBV6-3 included.

The PCR had 60 Vbeta and 13 Jbeta primers. The method was immunoSEQ multiplex PCR; TCRdb's version includes in-frame clones alone and lacks a portion of them. Among some 80,000 clones listed, over 60% were seen once. The CDR3 is made up of 18 amino acids. The V and J ends lost 4 bases and 7 bases respectively, with 26 bases between them. Looked up from germline, CDR1 is LNHDA and CDR2 is SQIVND (reference sequence). The J gene is TRBJ2-4, the V gene TRBV19; D is possibly TRBD1 (6 bases). The clonotype comes from a male donor in good health and CMV-seropositive. Source material: PBMCs. The CDR3 DNA is TGTGCCAGTAGTACCCCGGACAGAGGGTTGGGCAAAGGGAACATTCAGTACTTC. Its protein product is CASSTPDRGLGKGNIQYF.